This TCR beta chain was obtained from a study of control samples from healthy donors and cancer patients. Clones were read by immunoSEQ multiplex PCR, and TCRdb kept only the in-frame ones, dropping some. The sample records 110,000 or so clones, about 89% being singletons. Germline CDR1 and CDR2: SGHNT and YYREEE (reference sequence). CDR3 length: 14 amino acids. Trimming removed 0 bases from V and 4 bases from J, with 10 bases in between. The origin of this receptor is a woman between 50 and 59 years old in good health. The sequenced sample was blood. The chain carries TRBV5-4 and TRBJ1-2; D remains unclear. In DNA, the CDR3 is TGTGCCAGCAGCTTGGTAGCAGAGATCTATGGCTACACCTTC. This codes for CASSLVAEIYGYTF.